The T cell receptor beta chain under discussion was sequenced for a study of blood T cell repertoires in COVID-19. Methods used by the authors: Researchers report that nucleated cell counts were estimated from reference gene primer amplification. Sequencing used immunoSEQ multiplex PCR; TCRdb keeps in-frame clones, though not all of them. That table supplies the V and J calls and clone size; D and trimming were determined from the DNA. The sample has about 140,000 clones, approximately 80% seen once. The germline V gene has CDR1 LNHDA and CDR2 SQIVND (reference sequence). Trimming removed 3 bases from V and 5 bases from J, with 7 bases in between. CDR3 length equals 12 residues.

The chain joins TRBV19 to TRBJ1-2, with D unclear. Sequencing was carried out using peripheral blood. The TCR sequence derives from a woman over 75 with active or convalescent COVID-19. The DNA for the CDR3 is TGTGCCAGTAGTATTTCGGTTTATGGCTACACCTTC. Encoded protein: CASSISVYGYTF.